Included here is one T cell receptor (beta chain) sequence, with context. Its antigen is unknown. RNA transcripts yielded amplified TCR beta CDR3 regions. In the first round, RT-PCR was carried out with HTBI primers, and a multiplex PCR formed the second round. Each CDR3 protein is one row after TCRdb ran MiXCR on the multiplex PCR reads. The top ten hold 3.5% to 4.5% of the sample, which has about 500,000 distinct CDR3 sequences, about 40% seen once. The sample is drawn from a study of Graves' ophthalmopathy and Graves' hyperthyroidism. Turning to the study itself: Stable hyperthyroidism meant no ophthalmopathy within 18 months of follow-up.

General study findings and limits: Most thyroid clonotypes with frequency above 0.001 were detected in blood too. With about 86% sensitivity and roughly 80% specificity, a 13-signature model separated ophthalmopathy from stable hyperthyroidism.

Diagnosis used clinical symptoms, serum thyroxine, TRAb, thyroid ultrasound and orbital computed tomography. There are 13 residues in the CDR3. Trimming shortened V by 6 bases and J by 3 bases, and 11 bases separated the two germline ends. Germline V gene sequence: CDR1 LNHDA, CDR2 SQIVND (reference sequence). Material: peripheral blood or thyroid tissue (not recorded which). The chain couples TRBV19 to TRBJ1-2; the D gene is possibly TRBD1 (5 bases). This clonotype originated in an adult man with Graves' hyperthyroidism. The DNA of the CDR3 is TGTGCCAGTAGATCCGACAGCTACTATGGCTACACCTTC. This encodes CASRSDSYYGYTF.